The entry below gives a single T cell receptor (beta chain) sequence along with its context. Methods used by the authors: Counts of nucleated cells, estimated from reference gene primer amplification, were obtained. The data were produced by immunoSEQ multiplex PCR, yet TCRdb's version contains in-frame clones alone and is incomplete. V, J and clone size were drawn from that table, and D and trimming were deduced from the DNA. The sample lists fewer than 400,000 clones; about nine tenths were seen once. Participant reports of clinical history set cohort assignment. Recovered participants had two consecutive negative NP/OP PCR tests, healthcare professional clearance, or symptom resolution. Trimming stripped 4 bases from V and 10 bases from J, with 13 bases between. The CDR3 is 12 amino acids. Germline V gene data show CDR1 as SEHNR and CDR2 as FQNEAQ (reference sequence). The sample is drawn from a study of blood T cell repertoires in COVID-19.

The receptor comes from a man in his sixties who had recovered from COVID-19. Material: PBMCs or T cells enriched from blood (not recorded which). The rearrangement links TRBV7-9 to TRBJ1-1; a weak D match, TRBD1 (6 bases). The CDR3 region has the DNA TGTGCCAGCAGCTCGCAGGGGCTCGGAGCTTTCTTT. This gives the protein CASSSQGLGAFF.